This TCR beta chain was documented in a study of neurological immune-mediated disorders (dated by TCRdb to the late 2010s). At the level of the whole study: Using UMI-based sequencing, the study compared peripheral blood TCR-beta repertoires from patients with HTLV-I-associated myelopathy (HAM/TSP), patients with multiple sclerosis, and healthy controls. The roughly 110 TCR-beta libraries covered PBMC samples along with longitudinal samples, technical triplicates, and paired sorted CD4+ and CD8+ T-cell subsets. Longitudinal HAM/TSP donors and healthy donors each had 3 time-points at intervals of about 3-45 months. The cohort was made up of 68 subjects, consisting of around 14 HAM/TSP patients, around 35 multiple sclerosis patients and about 20 healthy controls.

cDNA synthesis used template-switch 5'RACE with a primer carrying a 10-nucleotide random unique molecular identifier tagging each TCR transcript. Each sequencing run produced over 190 million TCR-beta sequences covering 15-18 subjects. The RNeasy kit was used to extract total RNA. Using the KAPA Real-time Library Amplification kit, TCR-beta VDJ regions were amplified with primers for the TCR constant region and the 5'RACE anchor. Sample indexes and Illumina adaptors were added in a first PCR, and a second PCR then increased library yield. After purification with Ampure beads, the TCR product of roughly 650 bp was size-selected on a 2% E-gel SizeSelection system. Library quality was checked on a Bioanalyzer, concentration was measured with Qubit, and libraries were quantified with the Kapa Library Quantification kit before pooling. An Illumina HiSeq 2500 sequenced the libraries paired-end 2 x 150 bp. To increase sequence diversity, about 24-32% phiX was spiked into each library pool. The paper's processing steps were these. Quality-filtered reads were processed with the UMI-based MiGEC pipeline, which removed over 80% of raw TCR sequences during error correction. VDJ genes were aligned to IMGT germline references, and each clonotype was defined by a unique CDR3 amino acid sequence together with V-J genes. Clonal expansion, Shannon diversity, and CDR3 relatedness (CalcPairwiseDistances, ClusterSamples) were evaluated with VDJtools, and phylogenetic trees were built with CLCbio workbench. A clone was classed as expanded if it had 8 or more unique UMIs, a cutoff based on coefficient-of-variation modelling across technical triplicates. The public reads were reanalyzed by TCRdb: fastp trimming at Q25, MiXCR alignment, in-frame beta chains only. Each CDR3 protein appears once, grouped with its most common genes and DNA. What appears here as the V and J calls and clone size reflects TCRdb's work, not the paper's. Across this sample there are roughly 53,000 distinct CDR3 sequences, with approximately 9.2% seen only once. 1.9% of the sample rests with the top ten.

What the research found in general, with its limitations: TCR clonal expansion was greatest in HAM/TSP patients and smallest in MS patients, who ranked below even healthy controls. Across subjects, expanded clones never shared an identical CDR3 amino acid sequence, which suggests that the TCR-beta repertoires in every group were private.

This clonotype was found many times. It has no known antigen specificity. Per-base qualities were not stored, and no clone one base away is much larger. This sample's time point label indicates: longitudinal time-point 3. Blood bank volunteers in Maryland, USA served as the healthy controls. For the unsorted PBMC libraries, 2 million PBMCs were stored in RNAlater at -80 degrees C until RNA extraction and were used to generate the libraries. Peripheral blood was subjected to Ficoll-Hypaque density gradient centrifugation to isolate PBMCs, which were then cryopreserved in liquid nitrogen. From the cysteine up to the phenylalanine, the CDR3 has a length of 14 residues. Only the CDR3 DNA is retained, 42 bases long and in frame from the first base. Based on the germline V gene (reference sequence), the CDR1 and CDR2 sequences are DFQATT and SNEGSKA. Germline trimming: 1 base from V, 4 bases from J; junction bases outside gene matches: 7.

Here the chain combines TRBV20-1 and TRBJ2-7; 7 central bases correspond to TRBD2. The receptor was isolated from a woman aged 40 to 49 in good health. The sequenced sample was PBMCs. The nucleotide sequence is TGCAGTGCTAGAGCCCCGGGACTACTTTACGAGCAGTACTTC. Translated, it reads CSARAPGLLYEQYF.